A single sample is the source of the 26 T cell receptor beta chains below, sequenced in a study of naive and memory T cell subsets. Both TRBC1 and TRBC2 were covered by a beta constant-region primer of two equimolar oligonucleotides. TCRdb reprocessed the UMI-ligation and nested PCR reads with MiXCR, giving one entry per CDR3 protein. The sample lists 140,000 to 150,000 distinct CDR3 sequences; over 15% were seen once. What was sequenced was naive CD4+ T cells from blood. The origin of the receptors is a human donor in good health.

This chain uses TRBV2 with TRBJ2-1, with unresolved D. The CDR3 contains 14 residues. CDR1 and CDR2 from the germline V gene are SNHLY and FYNNEI. V lost 3 bases to trimming and J lost 6 bases, with 12 bases between them. CDR3: CASSDSQYLNEQFF. CDR3 in DNA: TGTGCCAGCAGTGATTCTCAATACCTCAATGAGCAGTTCTTC.

The rearrangement uses TRBV6-5 and TRBJ1-2; D is possibly TRBD1 (5 bases). Trimming shortened V by 4 bases and J by 8 bases, and 8 bases separated the two germline ends. Germline CDR1 and CDR2: MNHEY and SVGAGI. The CDR3 covers 11 residues. The CDR3 reads CASSSEGGYTF. In nucleotides, the CDR3 is TGTGCCAGCAGTTCAGAGGGGGGCTACACCTTC.

The gene calls are TRBV5-1 and TRBJ2-3, with D possibly matching TRBD2 (5 bases). This CDR3 has 16 residues. CDR1 is SGHRS, CDR2 YFSETQ, per germline. The ends were cut back, 0 bases at V and 3 bases at J, with 14 bases in the middle. The CDR3: CASSLAIGGGTDTQYF. CDR3 bases: TGCGCCAGCAGCTTGGCGATCGGAGGCGGGACAGATACGCAGTATTTT.

The V and J genes are TRBV7-2 and TRBJ2-7; the D call may be TRBD1 or TRBD2 (6 bases each). CDR1 SGHTA and CDR2 FQGNSA come from the germline V gene. V was shortened by 4 bases and J by 2 bases, with 21 bases between the two germline ends. The CDR3 spans 17 residues. CDR3 bases: TGTGCCAGCAGCTCCCCCGGGGGTAGGGGGAGAACCTACGAGCAGTACTTC. It is translated as CASSSPGGRGRTYEQYF. Using reference TRBV7-2 and TRBJ2-7 for the parts outside the CDR3, the full variable domain is GAGVSQSPSNKVTEKGKDVELRCDPISGHTALYWYRQSLGQGLEFLIYFQGNSAPDKSGLPSDRFSAERTGGSVSTLTIQRTQQEDSAVYLCASSSPGGRGRTYEQYFGPGTRLTVT.

The genes are TRBV5-1 and TRBJ2-6; D perhaps matches TRBD2 (6 bases). Per the germline V gene, CDR1 is SGHRS and CDR2 is YFSETQ. This CDR3 comprises 15 residues. V lost 6 bases, J lost 1 base, and 11 bases lay in between. The CDR3 here is CASTGLYSGANVLTF. The CDR3 region has the DNA TGCGCCAGCACGGGACTTTATTCTGGGGCCAACGTCCTGACTTTC.

The CDR3 protein is CASSLAGMQPQHF. The CDR3 DNA reads TGTGCCAGCAGTTTAGCAGGGATGCAGCCCCAGCATTTT. The genes are TRBV12-3 or TRBV12-4 and TRBJ1-5; D call uncertain. Trimming took off 0 bases at V and 7 bases at J, with 7 bases between the two ends. CDR3 length: 13 residues.

The chain has TRBV24-1 and TRBJ2-3; 9 nucleotides match TRBD1. Trimming at V came to 9 bases and at J to 4 bases, leaving 10 bases not matched to a gene. The V gene's germline CDR1 is KGHDR and CDR2 SFDVKD. The CDR3 is 15 amino acids. The CDR3 region is CATEDPQGAADTQYF. The CDR3 DNA reads as TGTGCCACCGAAGATCCACAGGGGGCGGCAGATACGCAGTATTTT.

The rearrangement joins TRBV12-3 or TRBV12-4 to TRBJ1-1; 8 nucleotides agree with TRBD1. The CDR3 covers 16 residues. After removal of 1 base from V and 5 bases from J, the junction contained 9 bases not matched to a gene. The CDR3 spells CASSLGVGQGGTEAFF. The CDR3 DNA follows: TGTGCCAGCAGTTTAGGGGTTGGACAGGGAGGGACTGAAGCTTTCTTT.

The chain combines TRBV7-2 with TRBJ1-5; D is uncertain. Germline-derived CDR1 and CDR2 are SGHTA and FQGNSA. This CDR3 contains 15 residues. V was clipped by 2 bases and J by 4 bases, with 12 bases between them. The CDR3 loop reads CASSLPDRLNQPQHF. CDR3 DNA sequence: TGTGCCAGCAGCTTACCCGACCGACTAAATCAGCCCCAGCATTTT. The full variable domain, with the rest looked up from reference TRBV7-2 and TRBJ1-5, is GAGVSQSPSNKVTEKGKDVELRCDPISGHTALYWYRQSLGQGLEFLIYFQGNSAPDKSGLPSDRFSAERTGGSVSTLTIQRTQQEDSAVYLCASSLPDRLNQPQHFGDGTRLSIL.

This clonotype was picked up one time. Being one base from a much bigger clone, this may be a read error. This chain uses TRBV20-1 with TRBJ2-1; D uncertain. Germline lookup yields CDR1 DFQATT and CDR2 SNEGSKA (reference sequence). This CDR3 spans 14 amino acids. CDR3 bases: TGCAGTGCTAGTATCGGTAGTTCCGACAATGAGCGGTTCTTC. It translates to CSASIGSSDNERFF.

This clonotype has only a few counts. V is TRBV7-6 and J is TRBJ2-7, with D possibly TRBD2 on 6 matching bases. CDR1 and CDR2 from the germline V gene are SGHVS and FNYEAQ. This CDR3 is built from 14 residues. Trimming removed 2 bases at V and 0 bases at J, with 8 bases between. The CDR3 sequence: CASSLIGSSYEQYF. DNA of the CDR3: TGTGCCAGCAGCTTAATCGGGAGCTCCTACGAGCAGTACTTC.

The chain joins TRBV3-1 to TRBJ2-3; 7 nucleotides line up with TRBD2. The germline gives CDR1 LGHDT, CDR2 YNNKEL (reference sequence). The CDR3 spans 16 residues. Losses at the gene ends were 4 bases for V and 5 bases for J; bases not matched to a gene: 12. CDR3 protein: CASSPLGGRERDTQYF. DNA for the CDR3: TGTGCCAGCAGCCCCCTTGGCGGGAGAGAAAGAGATACGCAGTATTTT.

The rearrangement joins TRBV14 to TRBJ2-3, with D unclear. The ends were cut back, 4 bases at V and 1 base at J, with 15 bases in the middle. Germline lookup yields CDR1 SGHDN and CDR2 FVKESK. CDR3 length: 16 residues. CDR3 DNA: TGTGCCAGCAGCCTTTCCTTAGCCGCGGGCACAGATACGCAGTATTTT. Its translation: CASSLSLAAGTDTQYF.

This clonotype has just a few counts. This sequence joins TRBV10-1 and TRBJ2-3; 10 bases match TRBD2. CDR3 length: 15 residues. CDR1 and CDR2 from the germline V gene are WNHNN and SYGVQD (reference sequence). V gave up 7 bases and J gave up 2 bases; unmatched junction bases: 6. CDR3 nucleotide sequence: TGCGCCAGCAATCCCGGGACTAGCGCCACAGATACGCAGTATTTT. Amino acids: CASNPGTSATDTQYF.

The CDR3 region has the DNA TGCAGCGTTGTACGGGACAGGGGGCGGGAACGAAGCTACGAGCAGTACTTC. The encoded protein is CSVVRDRGRERSYEQYF. This chain links TRBV29-1 with TRBJ2-7; 12 nucleotides agree with TRBD1. The CDR3 totals 17 residues. The germline V gene encodes CDR1 SQVTM and CDR2 ANQGSEA. J gave up 3 bases and V 4 bases, and 13 bases lay outside the gene matches.

There are a few counts of this clonotype. J is TRBJ2-1 and V is TRBV30, with 8 bases identical to TRBD2. CDR3 length equals 18 residues. Trimming cost V 4 bases and J 4 bases; bases outside gene matches: 18. From germline, CDR1 is GTSNPN and CDR2 SVGIG (reference sequence). CDR3 DNA sequence: TGTGCCTGGACTAGGGATCCGCATGAAGCGGGAGATTACAATGAGCAGTTCTTC. It yields the protein CAWTRDPHEAGDYNEQFF. The whole variable domain, remainder taken from reference TRBV30 and TRBJ2-1, is SQTIHQWPATLVQPVGSPLSLECTVEGTSNPNLYWYRQAAGRGLQLLFYSVGIGQISSEVPQNLSASRPQDRQFILSSKKLLLSDSGFYLCAWTRDPHEAGDYNEQFFGPGTRLTVL.

CDR3 in amino acids: CASNSPRGASTDTQYF. The CDR3 DNA follows: TGTGCCAGCAACTCCCCCCGCGGAGCTAGCACAGATACGCAGTATTTT. J is TRBJ2-3 and V is TRBV27, with unresolved D. The length of the CDR3 is 16 residues. Germline V lookup: CDR1 MNHEY, CDR2 SMNVEV (reference sequence). V was clipped by 7 bases and J by 0 bases, with 17 bases between them.

Only a few counts were recorded for this clonotype. V usage is TRBV12-3 or TRBV12-4 and J usage is TRBJ1-4; D is ambiguous. This CDR3 has 11 amino acids. V was clipped by 3 bases and J by 8 bases, with 4 bases between them. CDR3 residues: CASSLREKLFF. Written as DNA, the CDR3 is TGTGCCAGCAGTTTGAGGGAAAAACTGTTTTTT.

The V and J genes are TRBV19 and TRBJ2-4; 7 nucleotides align to TRBD2. The germline V gene has CDR1 LNHDA and CDR2 SQIVND (reference sequence). The V and J ends lost 7 bases and 3 bases, in that order; junction bases with no gene match: 9. The CDR3 has 15 amino acids. The CDR3 region is CASTETRGDKNIQYF. The CDR3 DNA reads TGTGCCAGTACTGAAACCCGGGGGGACAAAAACATTCAGTACTTC.

This clonotype was detected only a few times. The CDR3 DNA reads as TGTGCCAGCAGAGGATCTCTAGCGGGAGGACCCTACAATGAGCAGTTCTTC. Protein: CASRGSLAGGPYNEQFF. The chain employs TRBV6-2 or TRBV6-3 and TRBJ2-1, with TRBD2 matching over 11 bases. V trimming: 6 bases; J trimming: 2 bases; junction bases outside the gene matches: 9. Germline V lookup: CDR1 MNHEY, CDR2 SVGEGT. This CDR3 contains 17 residues.

The chain has TRBV30 and TRBJ1-1; 10 nucleotides align to TRBD1. CDR3 length equals 14 residues. After removal of 2 bases from V and 4 bases from J, the junction contained 4 bases not matched to a gene. Germline CDR1 is GTSNPN and CDR2 is SVGIG (reference sequence). CDR3 nucleotides: TGTGCCTGGAGTCCCGGGACAGGGGCCACTGAAGCTTTCTTT. It translates to CAWSPGTGATEAFF.

Remarks on this clonotype: One end of the junction varies from germline; a read error may be responsible. This chain links TRBV5-5 with TRBJ2-3; the D is unclear. CDR1 and CDR2 from the germline V gene are SGHKS and YYEKEE (reference sequence). The CDR3 runs 11 residues. CDR3: CVSSSTDTQYF. The CDR3 DNA reads TGTGTCAGCAGCTCAACAGATACGCAGTATTTT.

At least ten counts were recorded for this clonotype. The chain combines TRBV4-1 with TRBJ2-3, with D possibly being TRBD2 (6 bases). CDR3 length equals 16 residues. In germline, CDR1 is MGHRA, CDR2 YSYEKL. The V end lost 3 bases, the J end lost 4 bases, and 17 bases lay between the germline ends. CDR3 nucleotides: TGCGCCAGCAGCCATTCGGACGGGAGTCTCGCAGATACGCAGTATTTT. Its translation is CASSHSDGSLADTQYF.

V gene TRBV11-2 combines with J gene TRBJ2-1, with a weak D call TRBD1 (7 bases). Trimming took 5 bases from V and 5 from J, leaving 16 bases between them. This CDR3 comprises 15 residues. The germline V gene encodes CDR1 SGHAT and CDR2 FQNNGV. The chain's CDR3 is CASSEGGQRHNEQFF. CDR3 nucleotide sequence: TGTGCCAGCAGCGAGGGGGGACAGAGACACAATGAGCAGTTCTTC.

The chain links TRBV28 to TRBJ1-2; D is uncertain. This CDR3 is 15 amino acids long. Trimming left V 5 bases short and J 4 bases short, with 17 bases between. CDR1 is MDHEN, CDR2 SYDVKM, per germline. The CDR3 DNA sequence: TGTGCCAGCAGTCGGCGTCAGACGAGGATCTATGGCTACACCTTC. It yields the protein CASSRRQTRIYGYTF.

This clonotype has a handful of counts. The CDR3 protein is CASSLGSEGETQYF. CDR3 coding DNA: TGCGCCAGCAGCTTAGGGTCCGAAGGAGAGACCCAGTACTTC. The rearrangement joins TRBV5-1 to TRBJ2-5; D unresolved. The CDR3 extends over 14 amino acids. Looked up from germline, CDR1 is SGHRS and CDR2 is YFSETQ. V was trimmed by 2 bases and J by 4 bases, leaving 12 bases between them.